One sample yielded the 14 T cell receptor beta chains listed below, sequenced in a study of blood T cell repertoires in COVID-19. Profiled with immunoSEQ multiplex PCR; TCRdb holds only in-frame clones, not every one. Altogether about 300,000 clones are present, around nine tenths being singletons, with the ten largest covering about 1.2%. The sequenced sample consisted of peripheral blood. The receptors derive from a man aged 70-80 years with acute or convalescent COVID-19.

The chain carries TRBV19 and TRBJ1-6, with D possibly TRBD1 on 6 matching bases. The ends were cut back, 6 bases at V and 6 bases at J, with 12 bases in the middle. CDR3 length equals 14 residues. Germline CDR1 is LNHDA and CDR2 is SQIVND (reference sequence). CDR3 region: CASRPGHTNSPLHF. The CDR3 coding sequence is TGTGCCAGTAGGCCGGGACATACTAATTCACCCCTCCACTTT.

This clone was found once. The chain links TRBV28 to TRBJ1-2; 8 nucleotides agree with TRBD1. The V segment lost 6 bases and the J segment 8 bases; nucleotides outside the gene matches: 8. The CDR3 is 13 amino acids. From germline, CDR1 is MDHEN and CDR2 SYDVKM. The CDR3 nucleotides read TGTGCCAGCAGAACCGGACAGGGCCAGGGCTACACCTTC. Protein: CASRTGQGQGYTF.

The chain employs TRBV29-1 and TRBJ2-7, with TRBD2 identical over 8 bases. V gave up 4 bases and J gave up 3 bases; unmatched junction bases: 5. Germline V gene lookup returns CDR1 SQVTM and CDR2 ANQGSEA. The CDR3 contains 13 residues. For the CDR3, the DNA is TGCAGCGTTGCGGGGGGGACCTTCTACGAGCAGTACTTC. Protein: CSVAGGTFYEQYF.

V and J are TRBV27 and TRBJ2-4; perhaps TRBD1 as D (6 bases). The CDR3 spans 13 residues. Trimming cost V 6 bases and J 3 bases, with 9 bases left between them. Germline lookup yields CDR1 MNHEY and CDR2 SMNVEV (reference sequence). CDR3 region: CASSLDSKNIQYF. CDR3 bases: TGTGCCAGCAGCTTGGACAGCAAAAACATTCAGTACTTC.

The chain has TRBV6-6 and TRBJ2-7; TRBD1 agrees at 9 bases. The CDR3 is made up of 15 amino acids. The germline V gene encodes CDR1 MNHNY and CDR2 SVGAGI (reference sequence). Losses at the gene ends were 2 bases for V and 1 base for J; bases not matched to a gene: 3. The CDR3 sequence is CASSYPGQGSYEQYF. The CDR3 bases are TGTGCCAGCAGTTACCCGGGACAGGGTTCCTACGAGCAGTACTTC.

The rearrangement joins TRBV9 to TRBJ1-2; D is unresolved. From germline, CDR1 is SGDLS and CDR2 YYNGEE. Trimming stripped 0 bases from V and 5 bases from J, with 11 bases between. The CDR3 is made up of 14 amino acids. As DNA, the CDR3 is TGTGCCAGCAGCGTAGGAAGCGAGGTATATGGCTACACCTTC. Translating gives CASSVGSEVYGYTF.

The gene calls are TRBV3-1 (or the pseudogene TRBV3-2) and TRBJ1-2; D gene ambiguous. Germline V CDR1 and CDR2: LGHDT, YNNKEL (reference sequence). The CDR3 has 13 amino acids. V was trimmed by 0 bases and J by 4 bases, leaving 6 bases between them. CDR3 DNA: TGTGCCAGCAGCCAAGATTGGCTCTATGGCTACACCTTC. Protein sequence: CASSQDWLYGYTF.

The chain links TRBV27 to TRBJ2-3; weak D call: TRBD1 (5 bases). CDR1 is MNHEY and CDR2 is SMNVEV in the germline V gene (reference sequence). V was shortened by 8 bases and J by 2 bases, with 14 bases between the two germline ends. This CDR3 is 14 amino acids long. CDR3 loop: CASHDRHTTDTQYF. As DNA, the CDR3 is TGTGCCAGCCACGACAGACACACCACAGATACGCAGTATTTT.

This chain connects TRBV5-6 to TRBJ1-4, with 7 bases lining up with TRBD1. CDR1 is SGHDT and CDR2 is YYEEEE in the germline V gene. Unmatched junction bases numbered 11, after V lost 5 bases and J lost 4 bases. The CDR3 is 16 residues long. CDR3: CASRKTLQGINEKLFF. DNA of the CDR3: TGTGCCAGCAGAAAAACACTACAGGGGATTAATGAAAAACTGTTTTTT.

The chain uses TRBV3-1 (or the pseudogene TRBV3-2) and TRBJ1-4; D uncertain. CDR1 and CDR2 from the germline V gene are LGHDT and YNNKEL (reference sequence). The CDR3 length is 14 residues. With 7 bases removed from V and 7 bases from J, the gap between germline ends came to 16 bases. Written as DNA, the CDR3 is TGTGCCAGCACCGCGGGTGGGGAAGGTGAAAAACTGTTTTTT. Translated: CASTAGGEGEKLFF.

CDR3 in amino acids: CASSFRGLAGQRAYEQYF. Written as DNA, the CDR3 is TGTGCCAGCAGTTTTCGAGGACTAGCGGGACAGAGGGCCTACGAGCAGTACTTC. V is TRBV28 and J is TRBJ2-7, with 12 nucleotides matching TRBD2. V was clipped by 3 bases and J by 2 bases; unmatched bases: 11. The CDR3 runs 18 residues. The germline gives CDR1 MDHEN, CDR2 SYDVKM.

The count of this clone is one. This chain uses TRBV18 with TRBJ1-5, with D possibly matching TRBD1 (5 bases). Deletions cut 6 bases from V and 4 bases from J, with 10 bases between. CDR3 length: 13 amino acids. Germline loops: CDR1 KGHSH, CDR2 LQKENI. The CDR3 reads CASSVDRNQPQHF. The CDR3 bases are TGTGCCAGCTCGGTTGACAGAAATCAGCCCCAGCATTTT.

The chain joins TRBV2 to TRBJ1-5, with TRBD1 identical over 9 bases. Germline V CDR1 and CDR2: SNHLY, FYNNEI. The CDR3 has 15 residues. Losses at the gene ends were 6 bases for V and 5 bases for J; bases not matched to a gene: 8. The CDR3 reads CASRATGGGDQPQHF. Here the CDR3 DNA reads TGTGCCAGCAGAGCGACAGGGGGAGGCGATCAGCCCCAGCATTTT.

The chain joins TRBV14 to TRBJ1-6; D not certain. Germline values: CDR1 SGHDN, CDR2 FVKESK. With 2 bases removed from V and 8 bases from J, the gap between germline ends came to 16 bases. The CDR3 covers 16 residues. CDR3 loop: CASSQTRTGWYSPLHF. DNA for the CDR3: TGTGCCAGCAGCCAAACTAGGACGGGGTGGTATTCACCCCTCCACTTT.